This T cell receptor beta chain was sequenced for a study of OX40 agonist ivuxolimab in advanced cancers. Study as a whole: Intravenous ivuxolimab was administered to patients every 2 weeks at 0.01 to 10 mg/kg.

Study-wide findings and caveats: Both CD4+ and CD8+ T cell populations in blood had undergone clonal expansion by week 6 at 0.1 to 3.0 mg/kg. Nonresponders included some who also had low normalized T-cell clonal expansion. Partly responding patients at 0.1-3.0 mg/kg showed some of the smallest clonal expansion.

Method: immunoSEQ multiplex PCR; TCRdb's copy keeps in-frame clones and lacks some. This table holds about 100,000 clones, 90% found once. The CDR3 loop spans 14 amino acids. Germline CDR1 reads ENHRY; CDR2 reads SYGVKD. V was cut by 2 bases and J by 1 base, with 9 bases left in between. Notes on this clone: Its cognate antigen is unknown.

The rearrangement uses TRBV10-3 and TRBJ2-7; no clear D. The starting material was CD4+ or CD8+ T cells sorted from blood, obtained in a trial of the OX40 agonist ivuxolimab. This clonotype originated in an adult with an advanced solid tumor such as melanoma, head and neck, liver or kidney cancer. As DNA, the CDR3 is TGTGCCATCAGTGAGATGGCGGAATCCTACGAGCAGTACTTC. It specifies CAISEMAESYEQYF.